The 9 T cell receptor beta chains given below trace back to one sample, sequenced in a study of cytomegalovirus exposure and HLA in healthy donors (dated by TCRdb to between 2016 and 2019). The library was generated by the immunoSEQ multiplex PCR assay. For the multiplex PCR, a mixture combining 60 forward primers for TCR Vbeta segments and 13 reverse primers for TCR Jbeta segments was used. In its TCRdb copy, this immuneACCESS table keeps in-frame sequences only and misses some clones. Where compared with another copy, unresolved V genes explain less than half of these, and the others have no known cause. The sample yields about 190,000 clones; 82% were counted once. The ten largest clones take up about 0.84% of the sample. Input material: PBMCs. The receptors originated from a woman under 30 in good health and CMV-seronegative.

This clone was observed once. The rearrangement links TRBV5-1 to TRBJ2-3, with a weak D call TRBD1 (5 bases). The ends were cut back, 0 bases at V and 4 bases at J, with 12 bases in the middle. This CDR3 is built from 15 residues. The germline CDR1 and CDR2 sequences are SGHRS and YFSETQ. The CDR3 sequence: CASSLVQGWADTQYF. The CDR3 DNA reads TGCGCCAGCAGCTTGGTTCAGGGATGGGCAGATACGCAGTATTTT.

CDR3 loop: CASSDRGEGTEAFF. CDR3 sequence (DNA): TGTGCCAGCAGCGACAGGGGAGAAGGGACTGAAGCTTTCTTT. The rearrangement uses TRBV7-9 and TRBJ1-1; TRBD1 matches at 8 bases. This CDR3 is built from 14 residues. The V gene end was trimmed by 5 bases and the J gene end by 5 bases; junction bases not matched to a gene: 7. Germline CDR1 SEHNR, CDR2 FQNEAQ (reference sequence).

This chain uses TRBV7-2 with TRBJ2-3, with D perhaps TRBD2 (5 bases). CDR1 and CDR2 from the germline V gene are SGHTA and FQGNSA. The CDR3 totals 12 residues. The V end lost 4 bases, the J end lost 4 bases, and 6 bases lay between the germline ends. This CDR3 is CASSSDSDTQYF. CDR3 bases: TGTGCCAGCAGCTCGGACTCAGATACGCAGTATTTT.

This rearrangement joins TRBV6-6 to TRBJ1-1; D is ambiguous. The germline gives CDR1 MNHNY, CDR2 SVGAGI (reference sequence). The CDR3 runs to 13 residues. V shed 4 bases and J shed 5 bases, with 11 bases lying between them. The CDR3 loop is CASSFRSVTEAFF. CDR3 DNA sequence: TGTGCCAGCAGTTTCAGATCCGTAACTGAAGCTTTCTTT.

The chain combines TRBV5-1 with TRBJ2-1; 7 bases agree with TRBD2. From germline, CDR1 is SGHRS and CDR2 YFSETQ. V lost 4 bases, J lost 3 bases, and 7 bases stayed unmatched. CDR3 size: 15 residues. DNA for the CDR3: TGCGCCAGCAGCCGTCTAGCGGTCAACTACAATGAGCAGTTCTTC. It yields the protein CASSRLAVNYNEQFF.

The chain is built from TRBV10-3 and TRBJ2-7; 10 bases line up with TRBD1. CDR1 is ENHRY, CDR2 SYGVKD, per germline. V lost 7 bases and J lost 3; bases outside the gene matches: 6. This CDR3 region has 14 residues. The chain's CDR3 is CAIKPDRGGYEQYF. CDR3 nucleotides: TGTGCCATCAAGCCGGACAGGGGGGGCTACGAGCAGTACTTC.

The chain couples TRBV10-3 to TRBJ1-5; the D is unclear. Germline V CDR1 and CDR2: ENHRY, SYGVKD. The CDR3 sequence is 14 residues long. V was trimmed by 4 bases and J by 0 bases, leaving 7 bases between them. As DNA, the CDR3 is TGTGCCATCAGTGCCGGGGATAGCAATCAGCCCCAGCATTTT. Encoded protein: CAISAGDSNQPQHF.

The chain uses TRBV29-1 and TRBJ2-7; 7 bases are a match to TRBD1. From germline, CDR1 is SQVTM and CDR2 ANQGSEA. The V and J ends lost 7 bases and 1 base, in that order; junction bases with no gene match: 4. CDR3 length: 12 amino acids. This CDR3 reads CSAWDRSYEQYF. CDR3 DNA sequence: TGCAGCGCCTGGGACAGATCCTACGAGCAGTACTTC.

As regards this clone: A junction end diverges from the germline sequence, so it may reflect a read error. The J gene is TRBJ1-5, the V gene TRBV7-9; D is undetermined. Germline loops: CDR1 SEHNR, CDR2 FQNEAQ (reference sequence). This CDR3 is 12 amino acids long. The DNA for the CDR3 is TGTTCCAGCAGCTTCGAAACACGGCCCCAGCATTTT. Protein sequence: CSSSFETRPQHF.